The clone carrying this TCR beta chain was counted a few times. Its antigen is undetermined. The sample is drawn from a study of T cell repertoires in ileal Crohn's disease. Assay used: immunoSEQ multiplex PCR; TCRdb lists only in-frame clones, some missing. The table lists 25,000 to 35,000 clones, approximately 78% of them singletons. V was shortened by 7 bases and J by 8 bases, with 11 bases between the two germline ends. The V gene's germline CDR1 is MDHEN and CDR2 SYDVKM. This CDR3 region has 11 residues. Study-wide results and caveats: Every patient over 26.8% clonality showed endoscopic recurrence. Clonal expansions were more frequent in active smokers than non-smokers at surgery.

Sequencing was performed on ileal tissue. The rearrangement links TRBV28 to TRBJ1-2; D is undetermined. The TCR sequence derives from an adult with Crohn's disease. The CDR3 DNA reads as TGTGCCAGCACCACCCCCAGAGGCTACACCTTC. Translation gives CASTTPRGYTF.